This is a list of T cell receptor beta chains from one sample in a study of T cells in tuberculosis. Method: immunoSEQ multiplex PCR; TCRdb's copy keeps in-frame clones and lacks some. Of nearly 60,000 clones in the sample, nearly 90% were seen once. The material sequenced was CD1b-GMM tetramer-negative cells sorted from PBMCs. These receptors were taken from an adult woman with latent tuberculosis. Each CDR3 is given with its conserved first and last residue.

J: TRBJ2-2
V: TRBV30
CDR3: CAWENRDRASGELFF

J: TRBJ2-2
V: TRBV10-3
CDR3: CALQGADTGELFF

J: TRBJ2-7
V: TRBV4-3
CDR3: CASSQDEGPYEQYF

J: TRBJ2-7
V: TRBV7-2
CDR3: CASSLGTGTSGRAYEQYF

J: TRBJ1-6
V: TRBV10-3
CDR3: CATQDRGGSPLHF

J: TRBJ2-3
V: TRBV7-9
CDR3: CASSANREADTQYF

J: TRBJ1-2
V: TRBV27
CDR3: CASKGVGRPNYGYTF

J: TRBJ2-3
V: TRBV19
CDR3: CASSIDPADYTQYF

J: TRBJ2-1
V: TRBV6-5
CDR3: CASSTGSNEQFF

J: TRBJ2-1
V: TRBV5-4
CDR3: CASSSGDRGGINEQFF

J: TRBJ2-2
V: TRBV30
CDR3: CAWSVGRGPNTGELFF

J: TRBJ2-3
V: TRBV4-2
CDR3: CASSQEGGVTDTQYF

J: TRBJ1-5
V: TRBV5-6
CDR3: CASSHGTGSGAQHF

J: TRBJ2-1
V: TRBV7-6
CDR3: CASSLGRSGVTYNEQFF

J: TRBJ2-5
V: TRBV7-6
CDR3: CASSSEGLETQYF

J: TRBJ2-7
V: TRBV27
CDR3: CASRMTSGGSYEQYF

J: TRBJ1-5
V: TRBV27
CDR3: CASRRGLNQPQHF

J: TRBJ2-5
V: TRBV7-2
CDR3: CASRSTGSETQYF

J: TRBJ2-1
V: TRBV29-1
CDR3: CSVPSGSSYNEQFF

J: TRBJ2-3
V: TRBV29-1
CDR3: CSVLGPDTQYF

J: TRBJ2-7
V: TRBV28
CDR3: CASSSGDYEQYF

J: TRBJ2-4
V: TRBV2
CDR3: CASSARDSGNIQYF

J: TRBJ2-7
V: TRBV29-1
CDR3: CSVTFRSSYEQYF

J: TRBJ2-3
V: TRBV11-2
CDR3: CASSLMGFGVASTDTQYF

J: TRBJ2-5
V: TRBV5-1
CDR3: CASSPGRTGGETQYF

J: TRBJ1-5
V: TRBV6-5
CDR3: CASSYSDRGDQPQHF

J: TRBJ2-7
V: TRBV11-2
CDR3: CASSLRTGEQYF

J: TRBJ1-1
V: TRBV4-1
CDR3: CASSQVGVRGRDTEAFF

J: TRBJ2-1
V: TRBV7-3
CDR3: CASSLMTSDEQFF

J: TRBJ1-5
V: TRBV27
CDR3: CASKAARNQPQHF

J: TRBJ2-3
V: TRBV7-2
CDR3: CASSLVGGETDTQYF

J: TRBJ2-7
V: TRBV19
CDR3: CASSRGDSYEQYF

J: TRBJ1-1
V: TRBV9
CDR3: CASSVVPTSREAFF

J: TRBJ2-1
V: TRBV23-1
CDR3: CASSQSMLAETGDEQFF

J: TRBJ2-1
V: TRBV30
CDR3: CAWESYNEQFF

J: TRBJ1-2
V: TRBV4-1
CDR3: CASSQESSANYGYTF

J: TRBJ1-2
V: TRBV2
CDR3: CASSPGQGYGYTF

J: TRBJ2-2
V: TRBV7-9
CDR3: CASSSLTGDTGELFF